This TCR beta chain was identified in a study of blood T cell repertoires in COVID-19. Whole-study context: T cells, B-cell-depleted T cells, or PBMCs provided the cDNA or gDNA that served as material.

Clones were sequenced by immunoSEQ multiplex PCR, and TCRdb holds only the in-frame ones, with some missing. Seen here are 150,000 to 200,000 clones, approximately 83% observed once, and the top ten hold 10% to 15%. The CDR3 runs to 13 residues. V lost 1 base to trimming and J lost 5 bases, with 8 bases between them. The germline V gene has CDR1 ENHRY and CDR2 SYGVKD. The participants were between 18 and 89 years old and came from 20 to 30 US areas. Cohorts were based on clinical histories the participants reported. Symptom resolution, clearance, or two negative PCRs marked donors in Cohort 3 as recovered.

This TCR derives from a woman aged 55-70 years who had recovered from COVID-19. The sequenced sample consisted of PBMCs or T cells enriched from blood (not recorded which). The rearrangement uses TRBV10-3 and TRBJ2-5; D not resolved. The CDR3 DNA reads TGTGCCATCAGTGAGTTTAATGGCGAGACCCAGTACTTC. As protein: CAISEFNGETQYF.